The next 23 T cell receptor beta chains were all read from a single sample in a study of OX40 agonist ivuxolimab in advanced cancers. The data were produced by immunoSEQ multiplex PCR, yet TCRdb's version contains in-frame clones alone and is incomplete. The data hold about 90,000 clones, with approximately 90% observed a single time. The specimen was CD4+ or CD8+ T cells sorted from blood, collected in a trial of the OX40 agonist ivuxolimab. Source of these receptors: an adult with an advanced solid tumor such as melanoma, head and neck, liver or kidney cancer.

The chain uses TRBV7-9 and TRBJ2-1, with D perhaps matching TRBD1 or TRBD2 (5 bases each). CDR3 size: 15 residues. Germline V gene data show CDR1 as SEHNR and CDR2 as FQNEAQ (reference sequence). V dropped 3 bases and J dropped 8 bases, with 17 bases sitting between them. CDR3 in amino acids: CASSFRDGVGDEQFF. The DNA of the CDR3 is TGTGCCAGCAGCTTCAGGGATGGGGTGGGGGATGAGCAGTTCTTC.

This clone was picked up one time. The V call is TRBV15, the J call TRBJ1-4, with D unclear. Germline CDR1 and CDR2: LNHNV and YYDKDF (reference sequence). The CDR3 totals 13 residues. Trimming pared 4 bases from V and 8 bases from J, leaving 11 bases between. The chain's CDR3 is CATSKTAREKLFF. CDR3 DNA sequence: TGTGCCACCAGCAAAACAGCAAGGGAAAAACTGTTTTTT.

This rearrangement joins TRBV28 to TRBJ2-1; D is perhaps TRBD2 (5 bases). CDR3 length equals 15 residues. Germline CDR1 and CDR2: MDHEN and SYDVKM. Trimming took off 3 bases at V and 5 bases at J, with 14 bases between the two ends. The CDR3 sequence: CASSFQGLRDNEQFF. The CDR3 DNA is TGTGCCAGCAGTTTCCAAGGACTTCGAGACAATGAGCAGTTCTTC.

The table lists this clone with a few counts. The rearrangement links TRBV19 to TRBJ1-5; TRBD1 agrees at 11 bases. Per the germline V gene, CDR1 is LNHDA and CDR2 is SQIVND (reference sequence). This CDR3 contains 14 residues. J was trimmed by 11 bases and V by 3 bases; bases with no gene match: 6. The CDR3 spells CASSIGQGATSQHF. CDR3 coding DNA: TGTGCCAGTAGTATTGGACAGGGGGCGACGTCCCAGCATTTT.

The J gene is TRBJ2-7, the V gene TRBV2; 10 nucleotides line up with TRBD2. CDR3 length equals 14 residues. V was pared by 6 bases and J by 4 bases, with 6 bases of the junction left unmatched. CDR1 SNHLY and CDR2 FYNNEI come from the germline V gene. The CDR3 region is CASRIAGGGYEQYF. In DNA form, the CDR3 reads TGTGCCAGCAGAATAGCGGGAGGAGGGTACGAGCAGTACTTC.

V and J are TRBV11-2 and TRBJ2-5, with D perhaps matching TRBD2 (5 bases). CDR3 length: 15 residues. Trimming left V 0 bases short and J 5 bases short, with 13 bases between. Germline-derived CDR1 and CDR2 are SGHAT and FQNNGV. CDR3 in amino acids: CASSLDRGSLETQYF. The CDR3 bases are TGTGCCAGCAGCTTAGATCGAGGGAGTTTGGAGACCCAGTACTTC.

This chain connects TRBV5-1 to TRBJ2-2; D perhaps matches TRBD2 (5 bases). Between the trimmed V and J ends, which lost 4 bases and 5 bases, there was a span of 12 bases. Germline V gives CDR1 SGHRS, CDR2 YFSETQ. CDR3 length: 14 amino acids. The CDR3 is CASSPLARTGELFF. As DNA, the CDR3 is TGCGCCAGCAGCCCTTTAGCGCGGACCGGGGAGCTGTTTTTT.

The rearrangement uses TRBV20-1 and TRBJ2-2; no clear D gene. The germline gives CDR1 DFQATT, CDR2 SNEGSKA (reference sequence). The germline V and J ends were trimmed by 5 bases and 3 bases, with 4 bases remaining between them. This CDR3 has 11 residues. The CDR3 sequence is CSAVDTGELFF. As DNA, the CDR3 is TGCAGTGCTGTAGACACCGGGGAGCTGTTTTTT.

This clone was found once. The chain recombines TRBV9 with TRBJ2-6, with D maybe TRBD1 (6 bases). This CDR3 has 15 residues. Germline CDR1 SGDLS, CDR2 YYNGEE. The V and J ends lost 4 bases and 4 bases respectively, with 12 bases between them. CDR3 residues: CASSLQGSGANVLTF. The CDR3 coding sequence is TGTGCCAGCAGCCTCCAGGGGTCGGGGGCCAACGTCCTGACTTTC.

The V and J genes are TRBV19 and TRBJ1-1, with D maybe TRBD1 (6 bases). CDR3 size: 14 residues. The V gene's germline CDR1 is LNHDA and CDR2 SQIVND (reference sequence). Trimming stripped 5 bases from V and 5 bases from J, with 15 bases between. The CDR3 region is CASSVRRQGTEAFF. In DNA form, the CDR3 reads TGTGCCAGTAGTGTACGCCGGCAGGGGACTGAAGCTTTCTTT.

The chain combines TRBV28 with TRBJ2-7; 11 positions agree with TRBD1. The CDR3 has 15 amino acids. V was pared by 5 bases and J by 3 bases, with 6 bases of the junction left unmatched. Germline CDR1 MDHEN, CDR2 SYDVKM. CDR3 sequence reads: CASSPSGTGGYEQYF. The DNA for the CDR3 is TGTGCCAGCAGTCCTTCGGGGACAGGGGGCTACGAGCAGTACTTC.

The chain has TRBV28 and TRBJ2-5, with D possibly matching TRBD2 (6 bases). Germline V CDR1 and CDR2: MDHEN, SYDVKM. This CDR3 comprises 15 residues. V lost 3 bases and J lost 4, with 15 bases in between. The CDR3 region is CASSFNGRSVETQYF. CDR3 DNA: TGTGCCAGCAGTTTCAACGGGAGATCTGTAGAGACCCAGTACTTC.

This chain connects TRBV30 to TRBJ1-4; no firm D call. The CDR3 has 12 residues. V was cut by 1 base and J by 4 bases, with 4 bases left in between. Per the germline V gene, CDR1 is GTSNPN and CDR2 is SVGIG (reference sequence). In DNA form, the CDR3 reads TGTGCCTGGAGTGGAGTTAATGAAAAACTGTTTTTT. It yields the protein CAWSGVNEKLFF.

J is TRBJ1-1 and V is TRBV7-2, with 9 nucleotides matching TRBD1. Per the germline V gene, CDR1 is SGHTA and CDR2 is FQGNSA. V gave up 5 bases and J gave up 11 bases; unmatched junction bases: 9. The CDR3 covers 13 residues. The CDR3, as DNA: TGTGCCAGCAGCCCCGGGACCGGGACAGGGGCTTTCTTT. Its protein is CASSPGTGTGAFF.

CDR3 nucleotide sequence: TGTGCCAGCGGCCAGGCGGGAGGGGGTAATGAGCAGTTCTTC. Protein product: CASGQAGGGNEQFF. The chain couples TRBV2 to TRBJ2-1, with TRBD2 matching over 9 bases. This CDR3 contains 14 residues. The V and J ends lost 8 bases and 7 bases, in that order; junction bases with no gene match: 9. Germline V gene lookup returns CDR1 SNHLY and CDR2 FYNNEI.

V gene TRBV6-1 combines with J gene TRBJ1-1; perhaps TRBD1 as D (5 bases). The ends were cut back, 8 bases at V and 10 bases at J, with 14 bases in the middle. CDR3 length: 11 residues. Germline V gene lookup returns CDR1 MNHNS and CDR2 SASEGT. The CDR3 DNA is TGTGCCAGCTTCGGGACCCGTGGAGCTTTCTTT. Its translation is CASFGTRGAFF.

The V call is TRBV18, the J call TRBJ2-7, with 16 bases lining up with TRBD2. Germline values: CDR1 KGHSH, CDR2 LQKENI. CDR3 size: 16 residues. Trimming removed 4 bases from V and 6 bases from J; junction bases left unmatched: 6. DNA for the CDR3: TGTGCCAGCTCACTGGGACTAGCGGGAGGGCCAATCGAGCAGTACTTC. This sequence encodes CASSLGLAGGPIEQYF.

The chain uses TRBV7-2 and TRBJ2-1, with 11 positions matching TRBD2. The CDR3 spans 18 residues. Germline trimming cut 1 base from V and 4 bases from J; bases unmatched to any gene: 9. Germline CDR1 and CDR2: SGHTA and FQGNSA. CDR3 DNA sequence: TGTGCCAGCAGCTTAGTTGGGACTAGCGGAGAGGCGTACAATGAGCAGTTCTTC. Protein: CASSLVGTSGEAYNEQFF.

The chain joins TRBV11-3 to TRBJ2-1; 14 nucleotides match TRBD2. CDR3 size: 17 residues. Germline V gene sequence: CDR1 SGHNT, CDR2 YENEEA. Losses at the gene ends were 5 bases for V and 4 bases for J; bases not matched to a gene: 7. The CDR3 loop reads CASSTGTSGRRYNEQFF. In DNA, the CDR3 is TGTGCCAGCAGCACCGGGACTAGCGGGAGAAGATACAATGAGCAGTTCTTC.

The chain combines TRBV2 with TRBJ2-3, with 7 positions matching TRBD2. The CDR3 is 15 residues long. From germline, CDR1 is SNHLY and CDR2 FYNNEI. The J segment lost 3 bases and the V segment lost 8 bases, leaving 11 bases of the junction unmatched. The CDR3 is CASGRTSVGTDTQYF. CDR3 nucleotide sequence: TGTGCCAGCGGGAGGACTAGTGTCGGGACAGATACGCAGTATTTT.

The chain joins TRBV18 to TRBJ1-2, with D maybe TRBD1 (6 bases). Germline CDR1 and CDR2: KGHSH and LQKENI. The CDR3 is made up of 14 amino acids. Between the trimmed V and J ends, which lost 2 bases and 4 bases, there was a span of 11 bases. In DNA form, the CDR3 reads TGTGCCAGCTCACCAAACACAGGGAGCTATGGCTACACCTTC. This encodes CASSPNTGSYGYTF.

The chain combines TRBV4-3 with TRBJ2-2; D uncertain. Germline V gives CDR1 LGHNA, CDR2 YSLEER. V dropped 4 bases and J dropped 6 bases, with 15 bases sitting between them. There are 15 residues in the CDR3. The CDR3 DNA follows: TGCGCCAGCAGCCGACAAGGGCTAGTGGCCGGGGAGCTGTTTTTT. This gives the protein CASSRQGLVAGELFF.

This clone is medium-sized (0.01 to 0.1%) in the sample. This chain uses TRBV19 with TRBJ2-7; the D gene is possibly TRBD2 (5 bases). The CDR3 has 13 residues. V was clipped by 8 bases and J by 5 bases, with 16 bases between them. Germline-derived CDR1 and CDR2 are LNHDA and SQIVND (reference sequence). CDR3 coding DNA: TGTGCCAGTCGTGGGAGTGGGCGACACGAGCAGTACTTC. This codes for CASRGSGRHEQYF.